This T cell receptor beta chain was sequenced in a study of blood T cell repertoires in COVID-19. Study as a whole: Nucleic acid was either cDNA or gDNA, and it came from T cells, B-cell-depleted T cells, or PBMCs.

Method: immunoSEQ multiplex PCR; TCRdb's copy keeps in-frame clones and lacks some. The table shows around 97,000 clones, with roughly 90% occurring only once. Sequences were obtained from peripheral blood. This clonotype was obtained from a woman in her fifties or sixties with acute or convalescent COVID-19.

Here the CDR3 DNA reads TGCGCCAGCAGCCCGGGGACAGGGAGGGAGACCCAGTACTTC. Translated: CASSPGTGRETQYF. The chain joins TRBV5-1 to TRBJ2-5; 9 nucleotides match TRBD1. Germline V CDR1 and CDR2: SGHRS, YFSETQ. The V segment lost 4 bases and the J segment 5 bases; nucleotides outside the gene matches: 6. The CDR3 is 14 residues long.